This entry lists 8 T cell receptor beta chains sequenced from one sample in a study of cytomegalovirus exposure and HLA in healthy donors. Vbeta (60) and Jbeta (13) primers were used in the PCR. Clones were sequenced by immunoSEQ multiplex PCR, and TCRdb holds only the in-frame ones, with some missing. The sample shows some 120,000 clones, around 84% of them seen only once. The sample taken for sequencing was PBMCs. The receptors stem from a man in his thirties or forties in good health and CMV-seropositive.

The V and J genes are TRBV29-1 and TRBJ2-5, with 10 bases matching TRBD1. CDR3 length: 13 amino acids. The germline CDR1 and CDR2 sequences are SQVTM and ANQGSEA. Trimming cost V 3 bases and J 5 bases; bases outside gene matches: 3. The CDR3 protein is CSVEGQGMETQYF. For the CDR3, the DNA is TGCAGCGTTGAGGGACAGGGGATGGAGACCCAGTACTTC. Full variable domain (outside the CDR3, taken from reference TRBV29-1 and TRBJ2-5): SAVISQKPSRDICQRGTSLTIQCQVDSQVTMMFWYRQQPGQSLTLIATANQGSEATYESGFVIDKFPISRPNLTFSTLTVSNMSPEDSSIYLCSVEGQGMETQYFGPGTRLLVL.

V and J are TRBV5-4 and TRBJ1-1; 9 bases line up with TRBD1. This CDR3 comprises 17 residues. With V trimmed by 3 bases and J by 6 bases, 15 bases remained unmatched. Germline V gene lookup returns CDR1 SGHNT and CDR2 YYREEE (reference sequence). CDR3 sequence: CASSSNRGQRGFPEAFF. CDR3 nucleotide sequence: TGTGCCAGCAGCTCAAACAGGGGGCAAAGGGGTTTCCCTGAAGCTTTCTTT.

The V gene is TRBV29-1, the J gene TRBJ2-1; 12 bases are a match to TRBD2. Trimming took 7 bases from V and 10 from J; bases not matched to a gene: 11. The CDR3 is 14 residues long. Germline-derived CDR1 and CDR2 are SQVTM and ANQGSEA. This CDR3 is CSGLSPGLAGEQFF. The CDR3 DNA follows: TGCAGCGGCCTCTCACCGGGACTAGCGGGCGAGCAGTTCTTC.

CDR3 protein: CASSQVTGQSYEQYF. CDR3 in DNA: TGTGCCAGCTCACAAGTGACAGGGCAATCCTACGAGCAGTACTTC. The chain employs TRBV18 and TRBJ2-7; TRBD1 matches at 7 bases. Germline V CDR1 and CDR2: KGHSH, LQKENI. V lost 4 bases and J lost 1; bases outside the gene matches: 7. This CDR3 is 15 amino acids long.

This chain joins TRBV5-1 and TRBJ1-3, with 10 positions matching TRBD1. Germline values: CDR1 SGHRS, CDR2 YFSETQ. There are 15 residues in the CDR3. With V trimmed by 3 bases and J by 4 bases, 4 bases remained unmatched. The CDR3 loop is CASSYGTGDGNTIYF. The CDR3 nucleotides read TGCGCCAGCAGCTACGGGACAGGGGACGGAAACACCATATATTTT. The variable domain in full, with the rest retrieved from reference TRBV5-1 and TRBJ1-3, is KAGVTQTPRYLIKTRGQQVTLSCSPISGHRSVSWYQQTPGQGLQFLFEYFSETQRNKGNFPGRFSGRQFSNSRSEMNVSTLELGDSALYLCASSYGTGDGNTIYFGEGSWLTVV.

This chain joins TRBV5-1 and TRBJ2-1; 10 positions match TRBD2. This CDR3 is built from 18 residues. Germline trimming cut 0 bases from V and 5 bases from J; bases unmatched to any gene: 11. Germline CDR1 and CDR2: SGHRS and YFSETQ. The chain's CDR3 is CASSLAPSGGGVHNEQFF. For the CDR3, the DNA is TGCGCCAGCAGCTTGGCACCTAGCGGGGGTGGCGTTCACAATGAGCAGTTCTTC.

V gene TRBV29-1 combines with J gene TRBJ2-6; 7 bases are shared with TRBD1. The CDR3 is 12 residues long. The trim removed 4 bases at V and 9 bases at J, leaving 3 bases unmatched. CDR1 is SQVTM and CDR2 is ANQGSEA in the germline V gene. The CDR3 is CSVGTGFNVLTF. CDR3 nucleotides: TGCAGCGTTGGGACAGGCTTCAACGTCCTGACTTTC.

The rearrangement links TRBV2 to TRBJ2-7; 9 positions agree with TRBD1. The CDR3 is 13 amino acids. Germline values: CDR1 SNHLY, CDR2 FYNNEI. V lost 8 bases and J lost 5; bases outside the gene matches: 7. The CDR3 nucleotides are TGTGCCAGCCCTGGACAGGGGCCCGACGAGCAGTACTTC. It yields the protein CASPGQGPDEQYF.